This TCR beta chain was retrieved from a study of beta chain features in type 1 diabetes. Notes on the study in general: People with Type 1 diabetes carried modestly yet significantly shorter TCRB CDR3s in all four CD4+ subsets. Naive, central memory and regulatory TCRB repertoires appeared more similar among patients than healthy donors.

The isolated RNA, all of it, was reverse transcribed, so expressed TCRB transcripts were what got sequenced. Profiled with immunoSEQ multiplex PCR; TCRdb holds only in-frame clones, not every one. The sample lists approximately 170,000 clones, roughly 60% occurring once. CDR1 and CDR2 from the germline V gene are SGDLS and YYNGEE. This CDR3 contains 13 residues. V shed 1 base and J shed 7 bases, with 8 bases lying between them. As concerns this clone: Its antigen is unidentified.

The chain uses TRBV9 and TRBJ1-4; D gene ambiguous. The TCR comes from a man aged 30 to 39 with type 1 diabetes. The sample consisted of naive CD4+ T cells from blood. This CDR3 is CASSVTTREKLFF. CDR3 coding DNA: TGTGCCAGCAGCGTAACGACCCGTGAAAAACTGTTTTTT.